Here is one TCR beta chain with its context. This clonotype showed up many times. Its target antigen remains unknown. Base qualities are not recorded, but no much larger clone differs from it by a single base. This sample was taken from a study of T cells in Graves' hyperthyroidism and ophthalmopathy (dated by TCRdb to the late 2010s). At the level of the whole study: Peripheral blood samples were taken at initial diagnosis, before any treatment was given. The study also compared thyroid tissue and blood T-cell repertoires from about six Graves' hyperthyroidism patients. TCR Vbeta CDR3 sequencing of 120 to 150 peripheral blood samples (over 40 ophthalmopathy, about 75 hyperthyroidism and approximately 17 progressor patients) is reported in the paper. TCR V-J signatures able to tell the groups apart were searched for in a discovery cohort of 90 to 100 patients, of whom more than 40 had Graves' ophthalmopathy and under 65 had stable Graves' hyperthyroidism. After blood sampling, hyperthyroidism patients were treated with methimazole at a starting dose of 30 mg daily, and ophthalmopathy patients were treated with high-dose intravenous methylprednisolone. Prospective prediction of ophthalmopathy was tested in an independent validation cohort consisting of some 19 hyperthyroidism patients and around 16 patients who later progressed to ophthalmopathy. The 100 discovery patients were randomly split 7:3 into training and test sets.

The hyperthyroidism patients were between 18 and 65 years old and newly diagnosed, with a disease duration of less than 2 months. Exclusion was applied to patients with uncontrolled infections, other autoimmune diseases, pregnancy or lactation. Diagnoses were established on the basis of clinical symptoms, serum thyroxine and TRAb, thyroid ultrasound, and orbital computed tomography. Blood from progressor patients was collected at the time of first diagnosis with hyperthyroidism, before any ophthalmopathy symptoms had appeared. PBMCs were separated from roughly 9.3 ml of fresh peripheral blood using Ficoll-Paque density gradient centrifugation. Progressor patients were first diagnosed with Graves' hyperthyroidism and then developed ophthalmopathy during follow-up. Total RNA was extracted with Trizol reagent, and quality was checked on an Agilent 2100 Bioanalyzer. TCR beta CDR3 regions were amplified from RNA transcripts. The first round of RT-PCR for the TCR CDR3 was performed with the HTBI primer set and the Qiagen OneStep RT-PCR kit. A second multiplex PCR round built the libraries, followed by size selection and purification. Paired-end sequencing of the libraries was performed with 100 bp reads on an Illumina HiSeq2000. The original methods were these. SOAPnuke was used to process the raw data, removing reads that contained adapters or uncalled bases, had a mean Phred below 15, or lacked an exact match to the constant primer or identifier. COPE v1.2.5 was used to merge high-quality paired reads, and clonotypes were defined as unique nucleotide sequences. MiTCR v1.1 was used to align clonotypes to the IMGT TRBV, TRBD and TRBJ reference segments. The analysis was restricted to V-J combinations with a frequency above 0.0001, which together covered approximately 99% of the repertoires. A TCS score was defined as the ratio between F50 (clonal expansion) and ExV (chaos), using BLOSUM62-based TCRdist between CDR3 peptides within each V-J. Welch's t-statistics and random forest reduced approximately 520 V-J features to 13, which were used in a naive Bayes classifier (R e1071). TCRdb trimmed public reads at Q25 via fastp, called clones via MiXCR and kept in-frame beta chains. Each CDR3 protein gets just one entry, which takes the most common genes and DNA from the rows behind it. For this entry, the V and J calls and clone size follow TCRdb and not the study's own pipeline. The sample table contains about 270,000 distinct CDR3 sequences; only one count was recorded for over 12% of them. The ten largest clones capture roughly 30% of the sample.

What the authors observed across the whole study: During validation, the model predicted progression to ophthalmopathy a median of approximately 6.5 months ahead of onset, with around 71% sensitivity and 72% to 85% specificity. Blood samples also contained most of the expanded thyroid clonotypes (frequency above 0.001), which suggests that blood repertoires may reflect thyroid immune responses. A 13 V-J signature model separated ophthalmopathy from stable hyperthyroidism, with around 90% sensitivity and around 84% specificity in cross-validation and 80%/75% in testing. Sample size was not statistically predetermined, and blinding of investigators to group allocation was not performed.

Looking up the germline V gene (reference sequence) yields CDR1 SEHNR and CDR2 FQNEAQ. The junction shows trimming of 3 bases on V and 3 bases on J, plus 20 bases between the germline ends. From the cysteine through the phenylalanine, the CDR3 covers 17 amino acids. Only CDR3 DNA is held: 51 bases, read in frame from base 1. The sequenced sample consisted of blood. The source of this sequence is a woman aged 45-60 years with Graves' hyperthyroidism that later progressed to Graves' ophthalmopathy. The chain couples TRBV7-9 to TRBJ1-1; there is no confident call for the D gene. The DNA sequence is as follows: TGTGCCAGCAGCTTCCGCCTTACCGGGAATATGGACACTGAAGCTTTCTTT. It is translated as CASSFRLTGNMDTEAFF. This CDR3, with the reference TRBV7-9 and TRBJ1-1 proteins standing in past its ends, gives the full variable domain DTGVSQNPRHKITKRGQNVTFRCDPISEHNRLYWYRQTLGQGPEFLTYFQNEAQLEKSRLLSDRFSAERPKGSFSTLEIQRTEQGDSAMYLCASSFRLTGNMDTEAFFGQGTRLTVV.